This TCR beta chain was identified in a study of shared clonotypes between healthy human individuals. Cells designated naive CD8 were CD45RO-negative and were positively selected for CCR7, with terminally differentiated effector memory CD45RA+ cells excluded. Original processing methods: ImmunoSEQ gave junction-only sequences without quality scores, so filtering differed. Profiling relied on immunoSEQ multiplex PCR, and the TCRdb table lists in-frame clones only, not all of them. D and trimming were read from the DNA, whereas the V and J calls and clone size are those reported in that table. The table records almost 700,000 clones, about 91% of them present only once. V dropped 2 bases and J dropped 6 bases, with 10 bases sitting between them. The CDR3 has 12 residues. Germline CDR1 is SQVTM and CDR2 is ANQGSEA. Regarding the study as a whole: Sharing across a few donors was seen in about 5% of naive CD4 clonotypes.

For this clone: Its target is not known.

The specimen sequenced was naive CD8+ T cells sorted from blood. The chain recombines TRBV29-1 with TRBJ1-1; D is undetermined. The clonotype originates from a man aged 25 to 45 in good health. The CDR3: CSVEPRFAEAFF. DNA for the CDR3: TGCAGCGTTGAACCCCGATTCGCTGAAGCTTTCTTT.